This T cell receptor beta chain was found in a study of blood T cell repertoires in COVID-19. The table came from immunoSEQ multiplex PCR; TCRdb's copy has only in-frame clones and leaves some out. The table shows more than 110,000 clones, with around 80% occurring only once. The CDR3 runs to 14 residues. The V and J ends lost 8 bases and 7 bases respectively, with 15 bases between them. The germline V gene has CDR1 MNHEY and CDR2 SVGAGI. This clonotype was sampled from a man aged 80 or over with acute or convalescent COVID-19. This rearrangement joins TRBV6-5 to TRBJ1-6; the D gene is possibly TRBD1 (5 bases). Sequenced: peripheral blood. The CDR3 DNA is TGTGCCAGCCGATTGGGGGGTGGCAATTCACCCCTCCACTTT. Translation gives CASRLGGGNSPLHF.